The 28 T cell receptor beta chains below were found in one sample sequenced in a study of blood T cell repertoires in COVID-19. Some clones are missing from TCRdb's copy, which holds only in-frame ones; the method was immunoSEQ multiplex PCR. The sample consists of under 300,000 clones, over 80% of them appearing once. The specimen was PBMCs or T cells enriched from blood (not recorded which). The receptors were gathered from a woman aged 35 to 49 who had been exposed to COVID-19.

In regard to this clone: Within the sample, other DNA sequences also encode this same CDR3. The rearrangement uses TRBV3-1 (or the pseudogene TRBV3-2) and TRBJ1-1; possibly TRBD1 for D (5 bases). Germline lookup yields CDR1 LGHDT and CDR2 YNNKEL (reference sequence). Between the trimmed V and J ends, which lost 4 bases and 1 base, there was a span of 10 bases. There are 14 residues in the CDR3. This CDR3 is CASSLAGGNTEAFF. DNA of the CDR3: TGTGCCAGCAGCCTTGCCGGGGGGAACACTGAAGCTTTCTTT.

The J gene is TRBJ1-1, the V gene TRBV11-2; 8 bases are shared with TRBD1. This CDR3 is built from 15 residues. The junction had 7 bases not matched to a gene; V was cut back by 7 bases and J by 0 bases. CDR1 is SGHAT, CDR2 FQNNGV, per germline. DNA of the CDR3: TGTGCCAGCATCGCGGGACAGGTCATGAACACTGAAGCTTTCTTT. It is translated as CASIAGQVMNTEAFF.

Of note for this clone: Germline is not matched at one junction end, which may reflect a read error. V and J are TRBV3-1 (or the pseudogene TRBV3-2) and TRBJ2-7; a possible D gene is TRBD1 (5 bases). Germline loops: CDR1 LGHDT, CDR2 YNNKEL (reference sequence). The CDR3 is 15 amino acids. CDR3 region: CASSQVFQGSHEQYF. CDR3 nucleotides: TGTGCCAGCAGCCAAGTCTTTCAGGGCTCCCACGAGCAGTACTTC.

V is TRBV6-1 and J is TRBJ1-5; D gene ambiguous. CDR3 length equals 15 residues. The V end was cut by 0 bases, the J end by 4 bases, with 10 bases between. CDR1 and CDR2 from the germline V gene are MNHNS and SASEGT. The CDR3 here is CASSEAAVGNQPQHF. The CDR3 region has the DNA TGTGCCAGCAGTGAAGCGGCGGTCGGGAATCAGCCCCAGCATTTT.

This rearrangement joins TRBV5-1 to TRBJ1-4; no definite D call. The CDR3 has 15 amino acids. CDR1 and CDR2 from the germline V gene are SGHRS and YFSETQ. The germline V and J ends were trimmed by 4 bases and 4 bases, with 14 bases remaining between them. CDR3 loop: CASSLTSPSNEKLFF. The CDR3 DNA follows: TGCGCCAGCAGCCTGACTAGCCCGAGTAATGAAAAACTGTTTTTT.

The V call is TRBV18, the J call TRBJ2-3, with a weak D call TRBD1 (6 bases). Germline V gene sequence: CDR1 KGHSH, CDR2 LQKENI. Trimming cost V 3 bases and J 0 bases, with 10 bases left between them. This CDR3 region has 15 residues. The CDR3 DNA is TGTGCCAGCTCACCGAAAGGACAGAGCACAGATACGCAGTATTTT. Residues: CASSPKGQSTDTQYF.

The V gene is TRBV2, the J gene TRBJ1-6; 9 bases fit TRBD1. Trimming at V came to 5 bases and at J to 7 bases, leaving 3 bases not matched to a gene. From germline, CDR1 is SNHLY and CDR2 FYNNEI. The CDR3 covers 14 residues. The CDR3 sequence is CASSTGTGNSPLHF. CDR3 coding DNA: TGTGCCAGCAGTACCGGGACAGGGAATTCACCCCTCCACTTT. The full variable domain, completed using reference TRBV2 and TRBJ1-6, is EPEVTQTPSHQVTQMGQEVILRCVPISNHLYFYWYRQILGQKVEFLVSFYNNEISEKSEIFDDQFSVERPDGSNFTLKIRSTKLEDSAMYFCASSTGTGNSPLHFGNGTRLTVT.

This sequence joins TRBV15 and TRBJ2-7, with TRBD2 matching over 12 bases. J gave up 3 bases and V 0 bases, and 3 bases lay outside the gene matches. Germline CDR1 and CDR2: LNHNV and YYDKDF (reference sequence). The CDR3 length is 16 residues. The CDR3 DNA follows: TGTGCCACCAGCAGAGACGGGGGACTAGCGGGCTACGAGCAGTACGTC. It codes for CATSRDGGLAGYEQYV.

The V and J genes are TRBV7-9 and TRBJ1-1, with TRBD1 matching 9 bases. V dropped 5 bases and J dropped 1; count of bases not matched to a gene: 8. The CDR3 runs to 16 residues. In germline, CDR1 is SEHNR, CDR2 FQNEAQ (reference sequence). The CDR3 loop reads CASSVETGGKNTEAFF. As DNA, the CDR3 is TGTGCCAGCAGCGTCGAGACAGGGGGAAAGAACACTGAAGCTTTCTTT. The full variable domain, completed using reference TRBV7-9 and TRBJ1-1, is DTGVSQNPRHKITKRGQNVTFRCDPISEHNRLYWYRQTLGQGPEFLTYFQNEAQLEKSRLLSDRFSAERPKGSFSTLEIQRTEQGDSAMYLCASSVETGGKNTEAFFGQGTRLTVV.

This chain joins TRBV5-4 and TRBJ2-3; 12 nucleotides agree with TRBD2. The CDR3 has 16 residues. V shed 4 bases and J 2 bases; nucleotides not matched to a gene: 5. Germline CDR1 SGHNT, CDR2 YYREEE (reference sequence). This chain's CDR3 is CASSPTSGGATDTQYF. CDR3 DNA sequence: TGTGCCAGCAGCCCGACTAGCGGGGGAGCCACAGATACGCAGTATTTT.

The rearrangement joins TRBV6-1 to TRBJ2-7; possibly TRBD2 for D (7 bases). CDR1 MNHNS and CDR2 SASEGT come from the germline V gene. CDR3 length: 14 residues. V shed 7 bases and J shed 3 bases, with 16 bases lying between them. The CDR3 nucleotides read TGTGCCAGCACCCAGGGCGGGGGCAGCTACGAGCAGTACTTC. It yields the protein CASTQGGGSYEQYF.

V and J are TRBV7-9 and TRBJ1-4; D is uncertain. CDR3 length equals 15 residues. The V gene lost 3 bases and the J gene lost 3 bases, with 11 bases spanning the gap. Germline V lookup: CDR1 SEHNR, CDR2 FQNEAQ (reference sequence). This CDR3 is CASSFGQAPNEKLFF. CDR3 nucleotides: TGTGCCAGCAGCTTTGGGCAGGCGCCTAATGAAAAACTGTTTTTT.

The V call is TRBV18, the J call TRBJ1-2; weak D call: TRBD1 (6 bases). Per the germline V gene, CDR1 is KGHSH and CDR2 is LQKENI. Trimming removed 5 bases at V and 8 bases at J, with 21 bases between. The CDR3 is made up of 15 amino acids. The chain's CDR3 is CASSSTGSLGYGYTF. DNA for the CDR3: TGTGCCAGCTCATCCACAGGGTCTCTTGGATACGGCTACACCTTC.

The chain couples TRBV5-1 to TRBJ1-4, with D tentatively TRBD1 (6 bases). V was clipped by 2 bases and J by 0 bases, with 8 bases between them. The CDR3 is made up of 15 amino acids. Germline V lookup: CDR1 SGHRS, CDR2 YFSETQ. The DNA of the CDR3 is TGCGCCAGCAGCTTATCAGGGGCAACTAATGAAAAACTGTTTTTT. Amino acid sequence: CASSLSGATNEKLFF.

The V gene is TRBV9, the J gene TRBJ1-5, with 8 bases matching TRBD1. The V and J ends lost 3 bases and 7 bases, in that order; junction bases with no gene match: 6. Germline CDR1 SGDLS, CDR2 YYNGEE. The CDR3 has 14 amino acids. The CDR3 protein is CASSAQDRGQPQHF. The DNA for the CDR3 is TGTGCCAGCAGCGCCCAAGACAGGGGCCAGCCCCAGCATTTT.

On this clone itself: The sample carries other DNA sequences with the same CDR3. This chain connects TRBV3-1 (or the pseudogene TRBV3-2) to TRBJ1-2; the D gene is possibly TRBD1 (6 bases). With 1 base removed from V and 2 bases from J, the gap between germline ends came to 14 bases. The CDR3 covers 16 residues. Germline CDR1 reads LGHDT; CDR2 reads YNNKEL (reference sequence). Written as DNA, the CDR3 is TGTGCCAGCAGCCAAGTAGGAACAGGGAAGAACTATGGCTACACCTTC. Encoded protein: CASSQVGTGKNYGYTF.

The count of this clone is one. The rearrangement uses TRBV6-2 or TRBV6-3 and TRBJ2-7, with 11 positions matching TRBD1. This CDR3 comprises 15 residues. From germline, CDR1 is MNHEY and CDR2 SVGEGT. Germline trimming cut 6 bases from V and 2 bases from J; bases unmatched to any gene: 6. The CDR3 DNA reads TGTGCCAGCAGCGGGGGGACAGGGGGAGCCTACGAGCAGTACGTC. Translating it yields CASSGGTGGAYEQYV.

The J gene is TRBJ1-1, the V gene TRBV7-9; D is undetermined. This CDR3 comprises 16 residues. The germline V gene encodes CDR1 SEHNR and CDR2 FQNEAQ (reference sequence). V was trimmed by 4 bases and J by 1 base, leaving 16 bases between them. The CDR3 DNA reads TGTGCCAGCAGCTCACGCCAAACGGGTCCGAACACTGAAGCTTTCTTT. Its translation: CASSSRQTGPNTEAFF.

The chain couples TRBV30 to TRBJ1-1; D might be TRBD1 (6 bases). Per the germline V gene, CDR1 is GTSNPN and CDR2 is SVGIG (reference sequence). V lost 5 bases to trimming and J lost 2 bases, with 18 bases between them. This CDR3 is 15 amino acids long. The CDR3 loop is CAWLPTSRGNTEAFF. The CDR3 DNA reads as TGTGCCTGGCTGCCCACTTCCAGGGGAAACACTGAAGCTTTCTTT.

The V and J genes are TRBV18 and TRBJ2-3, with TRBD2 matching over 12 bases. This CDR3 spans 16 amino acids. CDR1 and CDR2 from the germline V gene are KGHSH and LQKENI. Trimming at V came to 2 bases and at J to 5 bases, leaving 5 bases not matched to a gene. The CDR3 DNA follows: TGTGCCAGCTCACCAATACTAGCGGGAGGAGGAGATACGCAGTATTTT. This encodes CASSPILAGGGDTQYF.

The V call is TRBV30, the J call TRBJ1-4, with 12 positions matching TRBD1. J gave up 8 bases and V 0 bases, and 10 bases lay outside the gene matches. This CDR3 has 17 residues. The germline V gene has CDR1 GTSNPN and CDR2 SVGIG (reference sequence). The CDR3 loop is CAWSVPLPGQGAEKLFF. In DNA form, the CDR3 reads TGTGCCTGGAGTGTCCCGTTACCGGGACAGGGGGCGGAAAAACTGTTTTTT.

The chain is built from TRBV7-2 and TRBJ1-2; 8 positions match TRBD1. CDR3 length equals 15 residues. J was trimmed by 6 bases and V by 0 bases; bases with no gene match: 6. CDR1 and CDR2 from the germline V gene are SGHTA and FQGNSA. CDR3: CASSLAQDRGNGYTF. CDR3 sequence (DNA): TGTGCCAGCAGCTTAGCGCAAGACAGGGGCAATGGCTACACCTTC.

CDR3 region: CASRRRPGQGLSGYTF. The CDR3 bases are TGTGCCAGCAGAAGGCGTCCGGGACAGGGTCTATCGGGCTACACCTTC. This chain joins TRBV7-2 and TRBJ1-2; 9 bases fit TRBD1. Germline V gives CDR1 SGHTA, CDR2 FQGNSA. There are 16 residues in the CDR3. V lost 6 bases and J lost 8; bases outside the gene matches: 16.

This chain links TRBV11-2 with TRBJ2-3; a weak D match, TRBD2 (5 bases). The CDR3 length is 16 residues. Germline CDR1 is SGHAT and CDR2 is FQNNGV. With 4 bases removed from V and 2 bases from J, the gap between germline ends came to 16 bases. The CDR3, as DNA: TGTGCCAGCAGCTCGATGGGAGTAGAGACCACAGATACGCAGTATTTT. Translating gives CASSSMGVETTDTQYF.

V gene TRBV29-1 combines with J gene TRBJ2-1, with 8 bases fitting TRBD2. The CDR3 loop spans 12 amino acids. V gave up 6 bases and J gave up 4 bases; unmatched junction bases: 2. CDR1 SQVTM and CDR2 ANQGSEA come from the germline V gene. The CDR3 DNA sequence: TGCAGCGTGAGCGGGGGATACAATGAGCAGTTCTTC. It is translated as CSVSGGYNEQFF.

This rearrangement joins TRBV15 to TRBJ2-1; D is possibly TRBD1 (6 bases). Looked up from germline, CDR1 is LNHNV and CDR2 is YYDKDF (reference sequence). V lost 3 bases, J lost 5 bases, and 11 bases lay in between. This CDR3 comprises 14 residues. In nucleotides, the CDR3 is TGTGCCACCAGCAGGCCGGACAGAAACAATGAGCAGTTCTTC. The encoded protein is CATSRPDRNNEQFF. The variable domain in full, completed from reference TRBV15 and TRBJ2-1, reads DAMVIQNPRYQVTQFGKPVTLSCSQTLNHNVMYWYQQKSSQAPKLLFHYYDKDFNNEADTPDNFQSRRPNTSFCFLDIRSPGLGDTAMYLCATSRPDRNNEQFFGPGTRLTVL.

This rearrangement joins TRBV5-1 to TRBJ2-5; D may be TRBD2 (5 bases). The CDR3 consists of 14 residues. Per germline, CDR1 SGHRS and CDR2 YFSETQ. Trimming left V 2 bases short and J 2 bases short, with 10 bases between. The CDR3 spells CASSFLTGQETQYF. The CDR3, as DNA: TGCGCCAGCAGCTTCCTGACGGGGCAAGAGACCCAGTACTTC.

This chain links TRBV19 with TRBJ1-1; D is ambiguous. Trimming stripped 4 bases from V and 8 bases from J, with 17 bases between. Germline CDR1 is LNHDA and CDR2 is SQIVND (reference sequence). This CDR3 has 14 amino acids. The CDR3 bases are TGTGCCAGTAGTAACCGACGGGAGGCGACGGAAGCTTTCTTT. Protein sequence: CASSNRREATEAFF. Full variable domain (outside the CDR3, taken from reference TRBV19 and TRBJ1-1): DGGITQSPKYLFRKEGQNVTLSCEQNLNHDAMYWYRQDPGQGLRLIYYSQIVNDFQKGDIAEGYSVSREKKESFPLTVTSAQKNPTAFYLCASSNRREATEAFFGQGTRLTVV.